This T cell receptor (beta chain) is from a study of T-cell memory formation after mild COVID-19 (dated by TCRdb to the early 2020s). Context from the whole study: TCR sequence clusters from the two donors were found to be largely donor specific. In two donors, T-cell clones that expanded and contracted after mild COVID-19 were followed by sequencing TCRalpha and TCRbeta repertoires longitudinally. Two young, previously healthy adult volunteers, one female and one male, were included in the cohort. Overall study outcomes, separate from this receptor: Balanced CD4/CD8 phenotypes were observed for clones contracting from day 15 to 85, whereas a bias towards CD4+ was observed for a second wave of clones expanding from day 15 to 37. SARS-CoV-2 specificity was not confirmed for the second-wave clones peaking on day 37. Some responding clones were found in pre-infection memory, which suggests that pre-existing cross-reactive memory T cells took part in the SARS-CoV-2 response. Contracting CD4+ clones appeared mostly in the CM and EM memory subsets, whereas CD8+ clones were enriched in EMRA. Only a couple of mild cases were covered by the study, and larger cohorts that include severe cases with pre-infection samples were considered necessary.

Note on this clonotype: Its cognate antigen has yet to be identified. Per-base qualities were not stored, and no clone one base away is much larger.

PBMCs were isolated by Ficoll-Paque density gradient centrifugation. The sequencing machine was an Illumina NovaSeq 6000. cDNA libraries for TCRalpha and TCRbeta were prepared by 5'RACE using constant-segment primers, with sample barcodes and unique molecular identifiers added. RNA was extracted from every sample with Trizol reagent. Libraries were amplified in two PCR steps, with a second sample barcode and Illumina TruSeq adapters added in the second step. The libraries were sequenced on an Illumina NovaSeq using 2 x 150 bp paired-end reads. In the source study's methods: Reads were demultiplexed and collapsed into UMI-guided consensus sequences with migec v1.2.7. With mixcr v2.1.11, UMI consensuses were aligned to TRA and TRB V and J templates and assembled into clonotypes. A clonotype was counted as expanded or contracted only when both edgeR and NoisET called the clonotype significant, with the noise models trained on biological replicates. For edgeR calls, a false discovery rate-adjusted p below 0.01 and a log2 fold-change threshold of 1 were applied. As an exploratory analysis of dynamics, max-normalized trajectories of the 1000 most abundant clonotypes were examined by PCA with hierarchical clustering. Separately sequenced CD4+ and CD8+ repertoires were used to assign the CD4 or CD8 phenotype of responding clones. TCRdb's own reprocessing of the public reads used fastp at Q25 and MiXCR and kept productive beta chains. Entries are consolidated by CDR3 protein sequence, retaining the most common genes and DNA. TCRdb, rather than the study authors, made the V and J calls. The sample profile shows 85,000 to 130,000 distinct CDR3 sequences; roughly 11% of them were found once. Together, the top ten hold around 39% of the sample.

V and J are trimmed by 4 bases and 2 bases, and the gene matches miss 8 bases of the junction. From the germline V gene (reference sequence), CDR1 is LNHNV and CDR2 is YYDKDF. The CDR3 measures 15 amino acids from cysteine to phenylalanine. The CDR3 DNA has 45 bases and is translated from base 1. The rearrangement joined TRBV15 to TRBJ2-7; 7 of the junction bases match TRBD1. The sequence was collected from a man in his late teens or twenties who had mild COVID-19 (a few samples of this study predate the infection). The sample titles of this study are shuffled in the database, so cell type and time point are left out; the donor was told from shared clones. The sequencing sample was made of PBMCs or a T cell subset sorted from them (not recorded which). In nucleotides, the sequence is TGTGCCACCAGCAATGCAGGGGGTTTGACCTACGAGCAGTACTTC. This gives the protein CATSNAGGLTYEQYF.